These T cell receptor beta chains were read from a single sample in a study of T cells in Graves' hyperthyroidism and ophthalmopathy. TCRdb reprocessed the multiplex PCR reads with MiXCR, giving one entry per CDR3 protein. The repertoire holds roughly 560,000 distinct CDR3 sequences, with roughly 14% as singletons. The specimen was blood. These receptors all stem from a woman aged 40 to 55 with Graves' ophthalmopathy. Each CDR3 is given with its conserved first and last residue. Rows may omit the clone size; those that give it use once, few, many or a size class.

v_call	clone_size	j_call	cdr3_aa
TRBV5-1	NA	TRBJ2-7	CASSFLRDRGYEQYF
TRBV28	NA	TRBJ2-5	CASSPSGVGDQETQYF
TRBV20-1	NA	TRBJ2-2	CSARDPAGELFF
TRBV7-9	few	TRBJ2-7	CASSNEPKVYEQYF
TRBV4-2	many	TRBJ1-2	CASSQRGEGQALTGGYTF
TRBV6-5	NA	TRBJ1-2	CASSYLRSGNGYTF
TRBV6-5	many	TRBJ2-2	CASSYAGDTGELFF
TRBV18	NA	TRBJ2-7	CASSQRVGDEQYF
TRBV7-2	many	TRBJ2-7	CASSSTSGRSYEQYF
TRBV3-1	many	TRBJ2-7	CASSQGDPASSYEQYF
TRBV29-1	few	TRBJ1-1	CSVARTGLNTEAFF
TRBV7-6	few	TRBJ2-5	CASSPPDQPQTQYF
TRBV10-3	NA	TRBJ2-6	CAISGGADSGANVLTF
TRBV5-5	many	TRBJ1-2	CASSLAGTGFTYGYTF
TRBV28	many	TRBJ1-1	CASRGGGVGNTEAFF
TRBV20-1	NA	TRBJ2-7	CSAVSGRVGEQYF
TRBV12-3/TRBV12-4	many	TRBJ2-7	CASSLGSKGYEQYF
TRBV7-2	many	TRBJ2-5	CASSPGVLETQYF
TRBV27	many	TRBJ1-2	CASSLSGLIGGYTF
TRBV12-3/TRBV12-4	NA	TRBJ2-1	CASKRLASYNEQFF
TRBV11-2	many	TRBJ1-1	CASSLMTVEAFF
TRBV12-3/TRBV12-4	many	TRBJ2-7	CASSQKRSLAGTYEQYF
TRBV9	few	TRBJ1-2	CASSPRRTDPNYGYTF
TRBV15	NA	TRBJ1-2	CATSRDEGQSMNYGYTF
TRBV7-3	many	TRBJ2-2	CASIGVTGELFF
TRBV6-5	many	TRBJ2-7	CASSYARGEQYF
TRBV24-1	many	TRBJ2-3	CATSDSRQGKSTDTQYF
TRBV12-3/TRBV12-4	NA	TRBJ2-4	CASSKAGTLHKNIQYF
TRBV27	many	TRBJ1-6	CASSLRWSYNSPLHF
TRBV12-3/TRBV12-4	many	TRBJ2-2	CASSFLGRPTGELFF
TRBV6-5	few	TRBJ2-7	CASSYSTSGGYEQYF
TRBV6-5	many	TRBJ2-7	CASSSGLEYYEQYF
TRBV12-3/TRBV12-4	many	TRBJ2-7	CASSSRQGASYEQYF
TRBV29-1	few	TRBJ2-5	CSVGARAETQYF
TRBV15	many	TRBJ2-7	CATSRTSASSYEQYF
TRBV20-1	few	TRBJ2-7	CSASLWQGNYEQYF
TRBV7-9	NA	TRBJ2-7	CASSLLGGGNYEQYF
TRBV12-3/TRBV12-4	many	TRBJ1-2	CASTGDSYGYTF
TRBV28	many	TRBJ2-6	CASSDRGQLSGANVLTF
TRBV6-2/TRBV6-3	many	TRBJ2-2	CASTEWTSGTNTGELFF
TRBV6-1	many	TRBJ2-2	CASSQTGPNTGELFF
TRBV2	few	TRBJ1-5	CASGLWAGSNQPQHF
TRBV19	NA	TRBJ1-5	CASSNQGGNQPQHF
TRBV2	many	TRBJ2-5	CASSEGSGSLKETQYF
TRBV18	NA	TRBJ2-6	CASSRNDRLSSGANVLTF
TRBV6-2/TRBV6-3	once	TRBJ2-7	CASTDGSGRAHEQYF
TRBV20-1	NA	TRBJ2-1	CSADRVPYNEQFF
TRBV4-1	few	TRBJ2-4	CASSQDPGQGAKNIQYF
TRBV9	few	TRBJ2-6	CASSQMSSGANVLTF
TRBV6-5	many	TRBJ2-2	CASSYLRGSNTGELFF
TRBV30	many	TRBJ1-3	CAWSTGRTIYF